This T cell receptor (beta chain) emerged from a study of cytomegalovirus exposure and HLA in healthy donors. This CDR3 is 12 amino acids long. The ends were cut back, 1 base at V and 4 bases at J, with 4 bases in the middle. Germline V CDR1 and CDR2: SGHDN, FVKESK. General study results and limits: Accounts indicate the classifier identified cytomegalovirus status with strong specificity and sensitivity.

Both 60 Vbeta primers and 13 Jbeta primers went into the PCR. Only in-frame clones appear in the TCRdb table, and some are missing; sequencing was by immunoSEQ multiplex PCR. The data contain 200,000 to 300,000 clones, approximately 84% of them singletons. The sample holds a few counts of this clone. What it recognizes is unknown. The sample taken for sequencing was PBMCs. The chain recombines TRBV14 with TRBJ2-5; no firm D call. The source is a woman aged 40 to 50 in good health and CMV-seropositive. The CDR3 loop is CASSQVAETQYF. The DNA for the CDR3 is TGTGCCAGCAGCCAAGTGGCAGAGACCCAGTACTTC. Using reference TRBV14 and TRBJ2-5 for the parts outside the CDR3, the full variable domain is EAGVTQFPSHSVIEKGQTVTLRCDPISGHDNLYWYRRVMGKEIKFLLHFVKESKQDESGMPNNRFLAERTGGTYSTLKVQPAELEDSGVYFCASSQVAETQYFGPGTRLLVL.